The 29 T cell receptor beta chains reported below all come from one sample, sequenced in a study of T cell responses to AZD1222 COVID-19 vaccine. Clones were read by immunoSEQ multiplex PCR, and TCRdb kept only the in-frame ones, dropping some. The repertoire consists of 99,000 or so clones, with more than 75% occurring once and the leading ten covering roughly 3.3%. Source: peripheral blood, taken 28 days after the second dose of the MenACWY control vaccine. Receptors were obtained from an adult who received the MenACWY meningococcal vaccine as a control.

In DNA form, the CDR3 reads TGCAGTGCTAGTACCACGACTCCCGGGACCAATTCACCCCTCCACTTT. It codes for CSASTTTPGTNSPLHF. The chain employs TRBV20-1 and TRBJ1-6; tentatively, D is TRBD1 (5 bases). V shed 3 bases and J shed 7 bases, with 19 bases lying between them. This CDR3 spans 16 amino acids. Per germline, CDR1 DFQATT and CDR2 SNEGSKA (reference sequence).

This chain uses TRBV7-2 with TRBJ2-2; D unclear. CDR1 is SGHTA, CDR2 FQGNSA, per germline. The CDR3 totals 16 residues. V shed 5 bases and J shed 0 bases, with 13 bases lying between them. The chain's CDR3 is CASSRTVLTNTGELFF. DNA of the CDR3: TGTGCCAGCAGCCGCACGGTATTAACGAACACCGGGGAGCTGTTTTTT.

The chain employs TRBV5-5 and TRBJ2-2; the match to TRBD2 covers 8 bases. The germline gives CDR1 SGHKS, CDR2 YYEKEE (reference sequence). This CDR3 contains 15 residues. Trimming took 7 bases from V and 6 from J; bases not matched to a gene: 11. CDR3 protein: CASSPGTRVPGELFF. DNA of the CDR3: TGTGCCAGCTCCCCCGGGACTAGAGTTCCCGGGGAGCTGTTTTTT.

The chain joins TRBV6-2 or TRBV6-3 to TRBJ2-3; D is undetermined. This CDR3 comprises 14 residues. The V end lost 3 bases, the J end lost 1 base, and 8 bases lay between the germline ends. Germline V gene lookup returns CDR1 MNHEY and CDR2 SVGEGT. DNA of the CDR3: TGTGCCAGCAGTTATCTTGGCCGCACAGATACGCAGTATTTT. Its translation is CASSYLGRTDTQYF.

V gene TRBV6-5 combines with J gene TRBJ1-4; possible D gene TRBD1, 6 bases. V was trimmed by 6 bases and J by 0 bases, leaving 8 bases between them. This CDR3 contains 14 residues. CDR1 is MNHEY and CDR2 is SVGAGI in the germline V gene. CDR3 nucleotides: TGTGCCAGCAGGGGGGCTGCAACTAATGAAAAACTGTTTTTT. As protein: CASRGAATNEKLFF.

CDR3 sequence reads: CASSYVQNEKLFF. CDR3 sequence (DNA): TGTGCCAGCAGTTACGTGCAGAATGAAAAACTGTTTTTT. V usage is TRBV6-5 and J usage is TRBJ1-4, with D unclear. Trimming removed 2 bases from V and 5 bases from J, with 6 bases in between. This CDR3 region has 13 residues. From germline, CDR1 is MNHEY and CDR2 SVGAGI.

The chain couples TRBV5-4 to TRBJ1-6; D possibly corresponds to TRBD1 (5 bases). Germline CDR1 reads SGHNT; CDR2 reads YYREEE (reference sequence). The CDR3 extends over 15 amino acids. V gave up 1 base and J gave up 7 bases, with 12 bases separating them. CDR3: CASSLQGLTNSPLHF. Written as DNA, the CDR3 is TGTGCCAGCAGCTTGCAGGGCCTGACAAATTCACCCCTCCACTTT.

The V and J genes are TRBV18 and TRBJ2-1; TRBD2 is a possible D gene (5 bases). Trimming pared 1 base from V and 0 bases from J, leaving 10 bases between. Germline CDR1 reads KGHSH; CDR2 reads LQKENI. The CDR3 sequence is 16 residues long. As DNA, the CDR3 is TGTGCCAGCTCACCACAGGGCAGCGGCTCCTACAATGAGCAGTTCTTC. It specifies CASSPQGSGSYNEQFF.

The rearrangement links TRBV30 to TRBJ1-1, with a possible D match to TRBD1 (5 bases). In germline, CDR1 is GTSNPN, CDR2 SVGIG (reference sequence). The CDR3 loop spans 14 amino acids. Trimming removed 3 bases from V and 0 bases from J, with 11 bases in between. The CDR3 spells CAWSGQGMNTEAFF. CDR3 sequence (DNA): TGTGCCTGGAGCGGGCAGGGTATGAACACTGAAGCTTTCTTT. Looking up the rest from reference TRBV30 and TRBJ1-1 gives the full variable domain: SQTIHQWPATLVQPVGSPLSLECTVEGTSNPNLYWYRQAAGRGLQLLFYSVGIGQISSEVPQNLSASRPQDRQFILSSKKLLLSDSGFYLCAWSGQGMNTEAFFGQGTRLTVV.

This chain connects TRBV28 to TRBJ1-4; weak D call: TRBD1 (6 bases). The CDR3 spans 14 residues. V lost 2 bases and J lost 8, with 12 bases in between. Germline V gives CDR1 MDHEN, CDR2 SYDVKM. The CDR3 region is CASSLRGAGEKLFF. CDR3 coding DNA: TGTGCCAGCAGTTTACGGGGGGCCGGGGAAAAACTGTTTTTT.

The chain employs TRBV4-1 and TRBJ2-7; the D is unclear. This CDR3 is built from 15 residues. Germline-derived CDR1 and CDR2 are MGHRA and YSYEKL. Trimming took 1 base from V and 0 from J, leaving 10 bases between them. CDR3 loop: CASSQGRLDSYEQYF. For the CDR3, the DNA is TGCGCCAGCAGCCAAGGACGGCTAGACTCCTACGAGCAGTACTTC.

V gene TRBV6-1 combines with J gene TRBJ1-4; 9 bases fit TRBD1. The germline V gene encodes CDR1 MNHNS and CDR2 SASEGT. With V trimmed by 0 bases and J by 14 bases, 4 bases remained unmatched. The CDR3 length is 13 residues. CDR3 nucleotides: TGTGCCAGCAGTGAAGCGAGGGACAGGGTTCTGTTTTTT. It specifies CASSEARDRVLFF.

The count of this clone is one. The chain recombines TRBV30 with TRBJ2-1; D may be TRBD2 (6 bases). The CDR3 consists of 11 residues. Germline CDR1 is GTSNPN and CDR2 is SVGIG (reference sequence). V lost 2 bases, J lost 10 bases, and 9 bases lay in between. DNA for the CDR3: TGTGCCTGGAGTACTAGCCTCGAGCAGTTCTTC. This sequence encodes CAWSTSLEQFF.

The chain carries TRBV5-8 and TRBJ1-1; 9 nucleotides align to TRBD1. The V segment lost 4 bases and the J segment 4 bases; nucleotides outside the gene matches: 14. The CDR3 is made up of 17 amino acids. Germline CDR1 SGHTS, CDR2 YDEGEE. The DNA for the CDR3 is TGTGCCAGCAGCGTTAGCTATGGACAGGGGTTGGGCACTGAAGCTTTCTTT. This encodes CASSVSYGQGLGTEAFF.

CDR3 sequence: CASSLVVSTEQFF. The CDR3 coding sequence is TGCGCCAGCAGCTTGGTCGTTAGCACTGAGCAGTTCTTC. V and J are TRBV5-1 and TRBJ2-1, with no clear D. Germline V lookup: CDR1 SGHRS, CDR2 YFSETQ. This CDR3 spans 13 amino acids. The V and J ends lost 0 bases and 9 bases respectively, with 10 bases between them.

The J gene is TRBJ1-3, the V gene TRBV7-2, with 7 bases fitting TRBD1. The length of the CDR3 is 14 residues. Germline CDR1 reads SGHTA; CDR2 reads FQGNSA. V lost 5 bases to trimming and J lost 8 bases; unmatched junction nucleotides: 9. This CDR3 is CASSPGQAFDTIYF. CDR3 DNA sequence: TGTGCCAGCAGCCCTGGACAGGCCTTCGACACCATATATTTT. Full variable domain (outside the CDR3, taken from reference TRBV7-2 and TRBJ1-3): GAGVSQSPSNKVTEKGKDVELRCDPISGHTALYWYRQSLGQGLEFLIYFQGNSAPDKSGLPSDRFSAERTGGSVSTLTIQRTQQEDSAVYLCASSPGQAFDTIYFGEGSWLTVV.

The chain combines TRBV5-6 with TRBJ2-5; D uncertain. This CDR3 is built from 12 residues. Germline V gene lookup returns CDR1 SGHDT and CDR2 YYEEEE. Trimming pared 2 bases from V and 5 bases from J, leaving 7 bases between. CDR3 bases: TGTGCCAGCAGCTTTTCGCTGGAGACCCAGTACTTC. This translates into CASSFSLETQYF.

The chain couples TRBV19 to TRBJ1-1; D call uncertain. Per the germline V gene, CDR1 is LNHDA and CDR2 is SQIVND (reference sequence). With 7 bases removed from V and 1 base from J, the gap between germline ends came to 13 bases. The CDR3 totals 14 residues. CDR3: CASIPRSPNTEAFF. The CDR3 bases are TGTGCCAGTATCCCTCGGAGCCCGAACACTGAAGCTTTCTTT. Full variable domain (outside the CDR3, taken from reference TRBV19 and TRBJ1-1): DGGITQSPKYLFRKEGQNVTLSCEQNLNHDAMYWYRQDPGQGLRLIYYSQIVNDFQKGDIAEGYSVSREKKESFPLTVTSAQKNPTAFYLCASIPRSPNTEAFFGQGTRLTVV.

This CDR3 is CASSPSIGRSQETQYF. The CDR3 nucleotides are TGTGCCAGCAGCCCTTCAATCGGACGGTCCCAAGAGACCCAGTACTTC. The chain carries TRBV19 and TRBJ2-5; D is ambiguous. The V and J ends lost 9 bases and 1 base respectively, with 21 bases between them. Germline CDR1 and CDR2: LNHDA and SQIVND (reference sequence). The CDR3 is 16 residues long.

V gene TRBV5-1 combines with J gene TRBJ2-3; 11 nucleotides match TRBD1. Trimming at V came to 6 bases and at J to 4 bases, leaving 10 bases not matched to a gene. This CDR3 has 16 residues. The V gene's germline CDR1 is SGHRS and CDR2 YFSETQ. CDR3 sequence reads: CASTPGAGQGADTQYF. The CDR3 DNA reads TGCGCCAGCACCCCAGGGGCGGGACAGGGGGCAGATACGCAGTATTTT.

The chain couples TRBV16 to TRBJ1-3, with D unresolved. The CDR3 spans 16 residues. The germline V gene encodes CDR1 KGHSY and CDR2 FQNENV. V dropped 3 bases and J dropped 0 bases, with 12 bases sitting between them. CDR3 nucleotide sequence: TGTGCCAGCAGCCAGACGACGGTCGCCTCTGGAAACACCATATATTTT. Protein product: CASSQTTVASGNTIYF.

This clone was seen a handful of times. The chain uses TRBV30 and TRBJ1-3; a weak D match, TRBD1 (6 bases). Looked up from germline, CDR1 is GTSNPN and CDR2 is SVGIG (reference sequence). This CDR3 region has 17 residues. The V end lost 3 bases, the J end lost 3 bases, and 21 bases lay between the germline ends. The CDR3 region has the DNA TGTGCCTGGAGGGGGAGTAGGCCAGGGGTGCGTGGAAACACCATATATTTT. As protein: CAWRGSRPGVRGNTIYF.

The rearrangement links TRBV19 to TRBJ2-7; D is possibly TRBD1 or TRBD2 (5 bases each). V lost 6 bases and J lost 6, with 21 bases in between. CDR1 LNHDA and CDR2 SQIVND come from the germline V gene (reference sequence). CDR3 size: 15 residues. CDR3 nucleotides: TGTGCCAGTAGAATCGATCGGGACCCCGTACGCGAGCAGTACTTC. Encoded protein: CASRIDRDPVREQYF.

The rearrangement uses TRBV6-2 or TRBV6-3 and TRBJ2-3; TRBD1 matches 9 bases. Germline V gene lookup returns CDR1 MNHEY and CDR2 SVGEGT. This CDR3 is 15 amino acids long. V shed 6 bases, J shed 2 bases, and the junction held 6 bases outside the gene matches. The CDR3 loop reads CASSAGTGFTDTQYF. The CDR3 DNA reads as TGTGCCAGCAGCGCCGGGACAGGGTTCACAGATACGCAGTATTTT.

This clone was detected only a few times. The chain carries TRBV6-5 and TRBJ1-1, with TRBD1 matching over 8 bases. Germline trimming cut 0 bases from V and 6 bases from J; bases unmatched to any gene: 6. Germline V CDR1 and CDR2: MNHEY, SVGAGI. CDR3 length: 15 amino acids. The CDR3 loop reads CASSYSRTGRAEAFF. CDR3 DNA: TGTGCCAGCAGTTACTCGCGGACAGGGAGGGCTGAAGCTTTCTTT.

The table lists this clone with a count of one. The chain recombines TRBV7-9 with TRBJ2-7, with TRBD1 matching 9 bases. Germline V gives CDR1 SEHNR, CDR2 FQNEAQ (reference sequence). The V segment lost 2 bases and the J segment 3 bases; nucleotides outside the gene matches: 5. The CDR3 runs to 15 residues. CDR3 nucleotides: TGTGCCAGCAGCTTAACCGGGACAGGGAACTACGAGCAGTACTTC. Translation: CASSLTGTGNYEQYF.

The chain is built from TRBV30 and TRBJ1-1; 12 bases match TRBD1. The trim removed 5 bases at V and 11 bases at J, leaving 3 bases unmatched. Germline V lookup: CDR1 GTSNPN, CDR2 SVGIG (reference sequence). The CDR3 totals 11 residues. CDR3 in amino acids: CAWWDRGPAFF. DNA of the CDR3: TGTGCCTGGTGGGACAGGGGGCCGGCTTTCTTT. Together with reference TRBV30 and TRBJ1-1, the CDR3 gives the full variable domain: SQTIHQWPATLVQPVGSPLSLECTVEGTSNPNLYWYRQAAGRGLQLLFYSVGIGQISSEVPQNLSASRPQDRQFILSSKKLLLSDSGFYLCAWWDRGPAFFGQGTRLTVV.

The rearrangement uses TRBV28 and TRBJ2-3; D gene ambiguous. The CDR3 has 11 residues. Germline CDR1 and CDR2: MDHEN and SYDVKM. Trimming left V 7 bases short and J 6 bases short, with 8 bases between. The CDR3 sequence is CASTRLDTQYF. CDR3 coding DNA: TGTGCCAGCACCCGACTGGATACGCAGTATTTT.

The chain employs TRBV28 and TRBJ1-5; D gene uncertain. Trimming stripped 6 bases from V and 6 bases from J, with 9 bases between. The germline CDR1 and CDR2 sequences are MDHEN and SYDVKM. The CDR3 contains 12 residues. The CDR3 is CASRWGGQPQHF. The CDR3, as DNA: TGTGCCAGCAGGTGGGGAGGTCAGCCCCAGCATTTT.